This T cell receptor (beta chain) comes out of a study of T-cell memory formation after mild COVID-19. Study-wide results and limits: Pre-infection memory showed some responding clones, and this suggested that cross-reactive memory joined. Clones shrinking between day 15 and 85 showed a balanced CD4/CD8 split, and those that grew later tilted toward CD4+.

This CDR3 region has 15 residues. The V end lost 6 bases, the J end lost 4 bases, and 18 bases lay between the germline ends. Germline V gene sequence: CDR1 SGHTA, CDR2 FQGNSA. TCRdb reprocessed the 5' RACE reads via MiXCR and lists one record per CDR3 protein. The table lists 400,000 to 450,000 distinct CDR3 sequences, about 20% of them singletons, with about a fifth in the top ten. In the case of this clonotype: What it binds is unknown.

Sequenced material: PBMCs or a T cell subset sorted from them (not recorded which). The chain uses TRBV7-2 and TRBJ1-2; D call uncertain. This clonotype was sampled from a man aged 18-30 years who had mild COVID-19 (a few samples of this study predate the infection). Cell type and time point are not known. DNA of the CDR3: TGTGCCAGCAGTCCCCGGTCAGAGAGGCGCTATGGCTACACCTTC. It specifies CASSPRSERRYGYTF.